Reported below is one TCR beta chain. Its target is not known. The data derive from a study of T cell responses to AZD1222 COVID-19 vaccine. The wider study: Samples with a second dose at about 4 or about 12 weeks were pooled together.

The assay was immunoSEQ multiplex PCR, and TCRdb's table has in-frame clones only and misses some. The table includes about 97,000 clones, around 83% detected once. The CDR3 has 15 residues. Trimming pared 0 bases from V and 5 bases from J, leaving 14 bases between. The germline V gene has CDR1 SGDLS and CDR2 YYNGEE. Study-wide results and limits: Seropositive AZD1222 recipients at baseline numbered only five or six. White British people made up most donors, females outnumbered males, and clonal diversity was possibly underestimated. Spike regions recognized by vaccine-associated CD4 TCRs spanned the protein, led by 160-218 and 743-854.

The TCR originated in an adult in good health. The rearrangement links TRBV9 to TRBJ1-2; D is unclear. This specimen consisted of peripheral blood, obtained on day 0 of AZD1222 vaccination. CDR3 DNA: TGTGCCAGCAGCGTAGCGGCAGTTTTGGGGTATGGCTACACCTTC. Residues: CASSVAAVLGYGYTF.